This T cell receptor beta chain was observed in a study of blood T cell repertoires in COVID-19. In the study overall: Specimens from acute and convalescent COVID-19 originated in the United States, Italy and Spain. Sources were T cells, B-cell-depleted T cells, or PBMCs; the material itself was cDNA or gDNA.

The authors' processing: From reference gene primer amplification, estimates of nucleated cell counts were derived. Sequencing was performed with immunoSEQ multiplex PCR; in TCRdb, only in-frame clones are kept and a portion is missing. V and J calls and clone size are given by that table; D and trimming were obtained from the DNA. Here the sample spans more than 45,000 clones, less than 90% being singletons. The CDR3 contains 13 residues. The V gene lost 5 bases and the J gene lost 5 bases, with 12 bases spanning the gap. Germline lookup yields CDR1 SGHTA and CDR2 FQGTGA. Sequenced material: peripheral blood. V usage is TRBV7-3 and J usage is TRBJ1-1; D is undetermined. The receptor's source is a human donor with active COVID-19. The donor label of this sample is uncertain. In DNA form, the CDR3 reads TGTGCCAGCAGCGCTGACATTGTGACTGAAGCTTTCTTT. It is translated as CASSADIVTEAFF.